A single sample gave rise to the 3 T cell receptor beta chains below, sequenced in a study of identical twins. TCRdb processed the 5' RACE reads anew with MiXCR; each CDR3 protein has one entry. The sample holds fewer than 250,000 distinct CDR3 sequences, roughly 7.5% seen once. A further study also used this sample, focusing on yellow fever vaccine responses in identical twins.

The specimen was memory (CD45RO+) T cells sorted from blood. The source is a woman between 18 and 30 years old in good health.

In its sample, this clonotype was seen a few times. The rearrangement uses TRBV7-9 and TRBJ1-1; TRBD1 is a possible D gene (5 bases). This CDR3 is 13 amino acids long. Trimming shortened V by 5 bases and J by 3 bases, and 10 bases separated the two germline ends. Germline loops: CDR1 SEHNR, CDR2 FQNEAQ (reference sequence). The CDR3 DNA sequence: TGTGCCAGCAGCCCGGACATATACACTGAAGCTTTCTTT. It is translated as CASSPDIYTEAFF.

The chain couples TRBV7-9 to TRBJ2-5; 8 bases match TRBD2. The V gene's germline CDR1 is SEHNR and CDR2 FQNEAQ (reference sequence). Trimming took 1 base from V and 0 from J; bases not matched to a gene: 4. The CDR3 is 16 amino acids. The CDR3 protein is CASSLVGGGNQETQYF. The CDR3 bases are TGTGCCAGCAGCTTAGTCGGCGGGGGGAACCAAGAGACCCAGTACTTC.

This clonotype was seen ten or more times. J is TRBJ2-6 and V is TRBV2, with D unresolved. The CDR3 loop spans 17 amino acids. From germline, CDR1 is SNHLY and CDR2 FYNNEI. Trimming stripped 4 bases from V and 0 bases from J, with 13 bases between. The CDR3 is CASSAAVGSSGANVLTF. CDR3 coding DNA: TGTGCCAGCAGTGCGGCAGTGGGTAGCTCTGGGGCCAACGTCCTGACTTTC.